This TCR beta chain appears in the sequencing data of a study of sequential checkpoint blockade in melanoma. Sequencing used immunoSEQ multiplex PCR; TCRdb keeps in-frame clones, though not all of them. The data contain over 10,000 clones, around 75% of them singletons. The V end lost 0 bases, the J end lost 5 bases, and 3 bases lay between the germline ends. Germline V gene data show CDR1 as MGHRA and CDR2 as YSYEKL. The CDR3 totals 12 residues. As for treatment: randomized to nivolumab then ipilimumab (arm A) or the reverse (arm B). The genes are TRBV4-1 and TRBJ2-3; D ambiguous. This clonotype was obtained from a human donor with melanoma. This sample comprised CD8+ T cells sorted from blood (inferred from file names), obtained from a patient given nivolumab and ipilimumab in sequence. CDR3 bases: TGCGCCAGCAGCCAAGAACTAGATACGCAGTATTTT. It is translated as CASSQELDTQYF.